This entry lists 19 T cell receptor beta chains sequenced from one sample in a study of blood T cell repertoires in COVID-19 (TCRdb year 2020). Receptor amplification or capture employed the immunoSEQ multiplex PCR assay. The clones in this table, taken by TCRdb from immuneACCESS, are in-frame only. Not every clone is retained; where verified, under half of the shortfall comes from an unresolved V gene, and the cause of the rest is unknown. Here the sample has 85,000 to 100,000 clones; 72% occur a single time. Together, the top ten hold roughly 24% of the sample. Sequencing input: peripheral blood. These receptors all come from a woman in her sixties in a cohort sampled during active or convalescent COVID-19.

This clone was detected once. The rearrangement joins TRBV10-3 to TRBJ1-2; D gene unclear. Germline CDR1 is ENHRY and CDR2 is SYGVKD. This CDR3 region has 15 residues. V was pared by 0 bases and J by 1 base, with 9 bases between. CDR3 sequence (DNA): TGTGCCATCAGTGAGTCAGTCAGCGGTAACTATGGCTACACCTTC. This encodes CAISESVSGNYGYTF.

The CDR3 DNA sequence: TGTGCCAGCTCACTCCAGGGGGTAAACACTGAAGCTTTCTTT. This translates into CASSLQGVNTEAFF. The chain links TRBV18 to TRBJ1-1; 7 bases map to TRBD1. In germline, CDR1 is KGHSH, CDR2 LQKENI. V lost 4 bases and J lost 2; bases outside the gene matches: 4. The CDR3 consists of 14 residues.

This chain links TRBV4-1 with TRBJ2-7; maybe TRBD2 (6 bases). From germline, CDR1 is MGHRA and CDR2 YSYEKL. V was cut by 1 base and J by 0 bases, with 10 bases left in between. CDR3 length equals 15 residues. The CDR3 loop reads CASSQVAGSSYEQYF. CDR3 DNA: TGCGCCAGCAGCCAAGTGGCGGGGAGCTCCTACGAGCAGTACTTC.

This clone turned up a few times. The chain couples TRBV6-6 to TRBJ2-1; 11 bases agree with TRBD1. The CDR3 is 14 amino acids. V dropped 7 bases and J dropped 9; count of bases not matched to a gene: 8. Germline V lookup: CDR1 MNHNY, CDR2 SVGAGI (reference sequence). The CDR3 DNA sequence: TGTGCCAGCATTCCGGGACAGGGGGTTATTGAGCAGTTCTTC. It codes for CASIPGQGVIEQFF.

The V call is TRBV2, the J call TRBJ1-5; no clear D. This CDR3 has 15 residues. Trimming shortened V by 4 bases and J by 0 bases, and 10 bases separated the two germline ends. The germline V gene encodes CDR1 SNHLY and CDR2 FYNNEI. The CDR3 DNA is TGTGCCAGCAGTGGGTACAGTTATAGCAATCAGCCCCAGCATTTT. This codes for CASSGYSYSNQPQHF.

This clone was detected only once. The chain employs TRBV24-1 and TRBJ2-7; the match to TRBD2 covers 7 bases. The CDR3 has 16 residues. With V trimmed by 4 bases and J by 1 base, 9 bases remained unmatched. The germline V gene has CDR1 KGHDR and CDR2 SFDVKD. CDR3 sequence (DNA): TGTGCCACCAGTGAGGGAGGAGCGGGGCGGTCCTACGAGCAGTACTTC. Translation: CATSEGGAGRSYEQYF.

The chain carries TRBV15 and TRBJ1-5, with TRBD1 matching 9 bases. CDR3 length: 19 residues. From germline, CDR1 is LNHNV and CDR2 YYDKDF (reference sequence). Trimming at V came to 1 base and at J to 0 bases, leaving 10 bases not matched to a gene. The DNA of the CDR3 is TGTGCCACCAGCAGAGTTGTAGGACAGGGGATCTATAGCAATCAGCCCCAGCATTTT. It translates to CATSRVVGQGIYSNQPQHF.

This clone was seen at least ten times. V usage is TRBV19 and J usage is TRBJ1-1; 11 bases agree with TRBD1. V lost 6 bases and J lost 1; bases outside the gene matches: 7. CDR1 is LNHDA and CDR2 is SQIVND in the germline V gene (reference sequence). The CDR3 extends over 16 amino acids. As DNA, the CDR3 is TGTGCCAGTAGGGGACAGGGGGAGGGAAGGAACACTGAAGCTTTCTTT. It specifies CASRGQGEGRNTEAFF.

CDR3: CAISSGQAGELFF. DNA for the CDR3: TGTGCCATCAGCAGTGGGCAGGCCGGGGAGCTGTTTTTT. This rearrangement joins TRBV10-3 to TRBJ2-2; the D is unclear. Germline CDR1 is ENHRY and CDR2 is SYGVKD. V was clipped by 6 bases and J by 6 bases, with 11 bases between them. The CDR3 has 13 amino acids.

This clone came up a few times. One junction end does not reproduce the germline sequence, and a read error may be involved. The rearrangement links TRBV7-2 to TRBJ1-1; TRBD1 aligns across 11 bases. The CDR3 length is 12 residues. Germline lookup yields CDR1 SGHTA and CDR2 FQGNSA. The CDR3 DNA reads as TGTGCCAGCAGCGGACCGGGACAGGGGGGTCTCTTT. Protein product: CASSGPGQGGLF.

The V and J genes are TRBV3-1 (or the pseudogene TRBV3-2) and TRBJ1-1, with no clear D. This CDR3 is built from 15 residues. Germline assignment: CDR1 LGHDT and CDR2 YNNKEL (reference sequence). The V and J ends lost 3 bases and 1 base respectively, with 12 bases between them. The DNA for the CDR3 is TGTGCCAGCAGCCAGATACCGACGGGGAACACTGAAGCTTTCTTT. It is translated as CASSQIPTGNTEAFF.

The chain is built from TRBV19 and TRBJ2-1; 11 nucleotides match TRBD2. J was trimmed by 10 bases and V by 4 bases; bases with no gene match: 3. This CDR3 is 13 amino acids long. Germline V gives CDR1 LNHDA, CDR2 SQIVND (reference sequence). The CDR3 reads CASSSLAGGEQFF. The CDR3 bases are TGTGCCAGTAGTAGTCTAGCGGGGGGCGAGCAGTTCTTC. Full variable domain (remainder filled in from reference TRBV19 and TRBJ2-1): DGGITQSPKYLFRKEGQNVTLSCEQNLNHDAMYWYRQDPGQGLRLIYYSQIVNDFQKGDIAEGYSVSREKKESFPLTVTSAQKNPTAFYLCASSSLAGGEQFFGPGTRLTVL.

This clone was observed at least ten times. The chain recombines TRBV11-2 with TRBJ1-1, with D possibly matching TRBD1 (6 bases). Trimming stripped 5 bases from V and 0 bases from J, with 25 bases between. Per germline, CDR1 SGHAT and CDR2 FQNNGV. The CDR3 is 19 amino acids. The DNA for the CDR3 is TGTGCCAGCAGCACCCGTAAACAGGGCCAAACTCGTCTGAACACTGAAGCTTTCTTT. Translating it yields CASSTRKQGQTRLNTEAFF.

The chain recombines TRBV11-3 with TRBJ1-3; TRBD1 agrees at 8 bases. J lost 7 bases, V lost 2 bases, and 10 bases had no gene match. The CDR3 loop spans 16 amino acids. The V gene's germline CDR1 is SGHNT and CDR2 YENEEA. The CDR3 is CASSLWGTGFWNTIYF. The CDR3 DNA reads as TGTGCCAGCAGCTTATGGGGGACAGGTTTTTGGAACACCATATATTTT.

The V call is TRBV6-5, the J call TRBJ2-5, with 8 bases lining up with TRBD2. V lost 6 bases to trimming and J lost 5 bases; unmatched junction nucleotides: 8. CDR3 length: 14 amino acids. Germline loops: CDR1 MNHEY, CDR2 SVGAGI. CDR3 coding DNA: TGTGCCAGCAGGTTCGGGGGGGCCCGGGAGACCCAGTACTTC. Translating it yields CASRFGGARETQYF.

This clone showed up just once. This chain uses TRBV5-1 with TRBJ2-5; 14 bases are a match to TRBD2. Germline values: CDR1 SGHRS, CDR2 YFSETQ. V trimming: 5 bases; J trimming: 2 bases; junction bases outside the gene matches: 8. This CDR3 is built from 17 residues. In nucleotides, the CDR3 is TGCGCCAGCAGTCGACCGACTAGCGGGGGGGGGCAAGAGACCCAGTACTTC. Encoded protein: CASSRPTSGGGQETQYF.

The chain uses TRBV20-1 and TRBJ2-3, with D perhaps TRBD1 (5 bases). CDR1 is DFQATT and CDR2 is SNEGSKA in the germline V gene (reference sequence). The CDR3 covers 17 residues. V was pared by 3 bases and J by 3 bases, with 22 bases between. For the CDR3, the DNA is TGCAGTGCTAGTTCCCCTGGGCAGGGTCTTGGTACAGATACGCAGTATTTT. It specifies CSASSPGQGLGTDTQYF.

In DNA, the CDR3 is TGTGCCAGCAGCTTAGTTGGCCACAATGAGCAGTTCTTC. Translated, it gives CASSLVGHNEQFF. The chain employs TRBV7-9 and TRBJ2-1, with D hard to call. The CDR3 extends over 13 amino acids. Deletions cut 1 base from V and 5 bases from J, with 6 bases between. CDR1 is SEHNR and CDR2 is FQNEAQ in the germline V gene (reference sequence).

The rearrangement joins TRBV6-5 to TRBJ1-1, with D perhaps matching TRBD1 (5 bases). Per germline, CDR1 MNHEY and CDR2 SVGAGI. This CDR3 contains 12 residues. Trimming stripped 8 bases from V and 11 bases from J, with 18 bases between. CDR3 residues: CASGRDRHNAFF. The DNA of the CDR3 is TGTGCCAGCGGGAGGGACCGGCATAATGCTTTCTTT.